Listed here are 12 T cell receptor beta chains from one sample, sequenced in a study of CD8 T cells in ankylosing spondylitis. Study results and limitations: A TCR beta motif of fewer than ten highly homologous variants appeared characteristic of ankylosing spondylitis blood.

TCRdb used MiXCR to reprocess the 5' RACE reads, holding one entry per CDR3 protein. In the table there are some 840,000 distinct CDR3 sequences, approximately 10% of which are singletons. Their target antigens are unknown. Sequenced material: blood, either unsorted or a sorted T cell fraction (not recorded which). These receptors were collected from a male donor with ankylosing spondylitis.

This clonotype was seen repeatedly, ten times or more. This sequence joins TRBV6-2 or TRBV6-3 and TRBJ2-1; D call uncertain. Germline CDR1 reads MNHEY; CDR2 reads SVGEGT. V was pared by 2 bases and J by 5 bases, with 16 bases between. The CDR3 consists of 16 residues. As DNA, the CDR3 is TGTGCCAGCAGTTACGCGCCGCTAAACTTAAACAATGAGCAGTTCTTC. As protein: CASSYAPLNLNNEQFF.

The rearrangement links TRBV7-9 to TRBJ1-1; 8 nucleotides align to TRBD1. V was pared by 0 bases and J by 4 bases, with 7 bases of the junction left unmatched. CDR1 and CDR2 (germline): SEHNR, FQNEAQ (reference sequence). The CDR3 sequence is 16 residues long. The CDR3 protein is CASSLAGDRILTEAFF. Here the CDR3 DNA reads TGTGCCAGCAGCTTAGCAGGGGACAGGATACTCACTGAAGCTTTCTTT.

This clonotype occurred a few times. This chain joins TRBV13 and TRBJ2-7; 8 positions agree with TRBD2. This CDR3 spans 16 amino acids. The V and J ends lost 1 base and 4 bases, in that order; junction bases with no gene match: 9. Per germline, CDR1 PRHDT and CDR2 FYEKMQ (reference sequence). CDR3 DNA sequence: TGTGCCAGCAGCTTAGTCTCCAGCGGGAGACGGTACGAGCAGTACTTC. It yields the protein CASSLVSSGRRYEQYF.

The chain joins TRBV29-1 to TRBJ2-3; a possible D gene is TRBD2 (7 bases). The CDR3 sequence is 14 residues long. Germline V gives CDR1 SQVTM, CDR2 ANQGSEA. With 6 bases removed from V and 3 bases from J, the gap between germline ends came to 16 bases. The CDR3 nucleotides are TGCAGCGTAAGGGGGGACTACCGAACAGATACGCAGTATTTT. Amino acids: CSVRGDYRTDTQYF.

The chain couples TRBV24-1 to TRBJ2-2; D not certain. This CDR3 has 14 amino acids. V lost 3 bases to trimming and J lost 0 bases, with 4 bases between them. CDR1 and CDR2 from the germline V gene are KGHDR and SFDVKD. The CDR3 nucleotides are TGTGCCACCAGTGATCCCGCGAACACCGGGGAGCTGTTTTTT. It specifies CATSDPANTGELFF.

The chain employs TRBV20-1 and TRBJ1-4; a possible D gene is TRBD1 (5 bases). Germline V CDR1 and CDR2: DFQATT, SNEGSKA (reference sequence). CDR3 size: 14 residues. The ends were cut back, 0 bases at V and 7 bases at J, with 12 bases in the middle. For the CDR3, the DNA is TGCAGTGCTAGAGATTTGGGGGGAGGTGAAAAACTGTTTTTT. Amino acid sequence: CSARDLGGGEKLFF.

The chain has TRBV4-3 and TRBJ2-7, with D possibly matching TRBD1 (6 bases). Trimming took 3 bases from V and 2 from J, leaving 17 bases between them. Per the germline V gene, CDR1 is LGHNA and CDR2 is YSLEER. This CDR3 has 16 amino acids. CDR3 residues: CASSHRQGMGTYEQYF. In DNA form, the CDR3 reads TGCGCCAGCAGCCACCGGCAGGGGATGGGAACCTACGAGCAGTACTTC.

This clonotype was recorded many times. In DNA form, the CDR3 reads TGCAGTGCCGGGACAGGGTGGGTCTACGAGCAGTACTTC. As protein: CSAGTGWVYEQYF. The chain uses TRBV20-1 and TRBJ2-7; 9 nucleotides line up with TRBD1. This CDR3 has 13 residues. V gave up 6 bases and J gave up 3 bases; unmatched junction bases: 6. CDR1 and CDR2 (germline): DFQATT, SNEGSKA (reference sequence).

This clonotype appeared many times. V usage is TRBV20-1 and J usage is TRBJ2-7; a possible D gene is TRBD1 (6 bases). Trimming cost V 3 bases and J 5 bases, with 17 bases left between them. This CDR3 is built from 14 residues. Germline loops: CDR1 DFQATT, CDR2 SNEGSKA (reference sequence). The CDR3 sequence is CSARRRNRANEQYF. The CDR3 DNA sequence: TGCAGTGCTAGGCGGAGGAACAGGGCCAACGAGCAGTACTTC.

CDR3 sequence reads: CASSPSRGSREQFF. The CDR3 nucleotides read TGTGCCAGCAGCCCCAGCCGGGGTTCTCGGGAGCAGTTCTTC. This chain connects TRBV11-3 to TRBJ2-1; possible D gene TRBD2, 5 bases. The CDR3 runs 14 residues. V dropped 5 bases and J dropped 10 bases, with 18 bases sitting between them. The V gene's germline CDR1 is SGHNT and CDR2 YENEEA.

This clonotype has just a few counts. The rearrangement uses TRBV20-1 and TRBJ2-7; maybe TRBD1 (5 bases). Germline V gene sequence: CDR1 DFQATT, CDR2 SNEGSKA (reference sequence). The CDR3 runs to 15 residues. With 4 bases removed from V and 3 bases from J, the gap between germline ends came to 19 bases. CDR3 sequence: CSATADGPGIYEQYF. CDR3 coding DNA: TGCAGTGCTACAGCTGATGGGCCAGGGATCTACGAGCAGTACTTC.

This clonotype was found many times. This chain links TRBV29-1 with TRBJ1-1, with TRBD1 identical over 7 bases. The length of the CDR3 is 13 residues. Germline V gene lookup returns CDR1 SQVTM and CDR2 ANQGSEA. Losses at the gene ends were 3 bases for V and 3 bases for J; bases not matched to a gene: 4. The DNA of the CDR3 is TGCAGCGTTGAGAAAGGGGGCGACACTGAAGCTTTCTTT. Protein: CSVEKGGDTEAFF. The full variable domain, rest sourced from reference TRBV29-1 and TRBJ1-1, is SAVISQKPSRDICQRGTSLTIQCQVDSQVTMMFWYRQQPGQSLTLIATANQGSEATYESGFVIDKFPISRPNLTFSTLTVSNMSPEDSSIYLCSVEKGGDTEAFFGQGTRLTVV.